What follows describes a single T cell receptor (beta chain). Enrollment of patients from Seattle took place during active infection, with longitudinal follow-up. Methods used by the authors: Reference gene primers were amplified, and this amplification served to estimate nucleated cell counts. Only in-frame clones appear in the TCRdb table, and some are missing; sequencing was by immunoSEQ multiplex PCR. Clone size and the V and J calls come from that table; the DNA yielded D and trimming. The sample consists of over 70,000 clones, approximately 77% of them appearing once. The data stem from a study of blood T cell repertoires in COVID-19. The overall study: Both acute and convalescent COVID-19 samples were obtained from the United States, Italy and Spain.

Germline V gene data show CDR1 as SNHLY and CDR2 as FYNNEI. The CDR3 sequence is 13 residues long. The V and J ends lost 10 bases and 4 bases respectively, with 14 bases between them. This chain uses TRBV2 with TRBJ1-5; D is uncertain. Sequencing was carried out using peripheral blood. The sequence was collected from a man between 65 and 85 years old with COVID-19, enrolled during active disease. CDR3 region: CATKTQANQPQHF. The DNA of the CDR3 is TGTGCCACAAAAACCCAAGCTAATCAGCCCCAGCATTTT.